These 5 T cell receptor beta chains share one sample of origin, sequenced in a study of blood T cells in healthy people across ages (dated by TCRdb to between 2015 and 2017). The receptor library was made with 5' RACE. TCRdb names Illumina HiSeq 2500 as the instrument used. A second roughly 6 to 11 cycle PCR used a sample-barcoded 5' primer and a J-beta primer mix. TCRdb trimmed public reads at Q25 via fastp, called clones via MiXCR and kept in-frame beta chains. Under each unique CDR3 protein, matching rows form one entry showing the most common genes and DNA. The sample data list 630,000 or so distinct CDR3 sequences, and about 30% of these were observed just once. The top ten clones comprise 15% of the sample. The sample comprised blood. These receptors all come from a woman older than 75 in good health. Donor details come from another sample of the same person, matched by shared clones.

In this sample, this clonotype turned up many times. The V call is TRBV6-2 or TRBV6-3, the J call TRBJ1-2; possible D gene TRBD1, 5 bases. Germline V CDR1 and CDR2: MNHEY, SVGEGT. V lost 4 bases and J lost 6, with 24 bases in between. The CDR3 extends over 17 amino acids. The CDR3 spells CASSFLLRTRLKHGYTF. The CDR3 bases are TGTGCCAGCAGTTTTTTGCTCCGGACAAGACTAAAGCATGGCTACACCTTC.

This clonotype was observed at least ten times. V gene TRBV24-1 combines with J gene TRBJ2-5; 9 positions match TRBD1. CDR1 and CDR2 (germline): KGHDR, SFDVKD. The ends lost 3 bases at V and 2 bases at J; junction bases unmatched: 3. The CDR3 length is 15 residues. CDR3 coding DNA: TGTGCCACCAGTGATGCGGACAGGGGACAAGAGACCCAGTACTTC. Protein sequence: CATSDADRGQETQYF.

This clonotype appeared many times. The V gene is TRBV11-2, the J gene TRBJ2-1; TRBD2 aligns across 16 bases. Germline loops: CDR1 SGHAT, CDR2 FQNNGV. The length of the CDR3 is 17 residues. J lost 4 bases, V lost 5 bases, and 5 bases had no gene match. CDR3 nucleotide sequence: TGTGCCAGCAGCCCCGGGACTAGCGGGGGGGCTTACAATGAGCAGTTCTTC. This translates into CASSPGTSGGAYNEQFF.

This clonotype was seen many times. The chain combines TRBV25-1 with TRBJ1-6, with D possibly being TRBD1 (6 bases). V was clipped by 8 bases and J by 11 bases, with 19 bases between them. The V gene's germline CDR1 is MGHDK and CDR2 SYGVNS. The CDR3 length is 14 residues. CDR3 protein: CASGTGAVTPPLHF. The CDR3 coding sequence is TGTGCCAGCGGGACGGGGGCGGTTACCCCACCCCTCCACTTT.

This clonotype was detected only a few times. The chain uses TRBV20-1 and TRBJ2-4; D perhaps matches TRBD2 (6 bases). The last part of the DNA fits TRBJ2-7 better; the J call may be wrong. The germline gives CDR1 DFQATT, CDR2 SNEGSKA (reference sequence). This CDR3 has 14 residues. CDR3 sequence: CSAHRDGGYYEQYF. The DNA of the CDR3 is TGCAGTGCTCACCGGGACGGGGGATACTACGAGCAGTACTTC.